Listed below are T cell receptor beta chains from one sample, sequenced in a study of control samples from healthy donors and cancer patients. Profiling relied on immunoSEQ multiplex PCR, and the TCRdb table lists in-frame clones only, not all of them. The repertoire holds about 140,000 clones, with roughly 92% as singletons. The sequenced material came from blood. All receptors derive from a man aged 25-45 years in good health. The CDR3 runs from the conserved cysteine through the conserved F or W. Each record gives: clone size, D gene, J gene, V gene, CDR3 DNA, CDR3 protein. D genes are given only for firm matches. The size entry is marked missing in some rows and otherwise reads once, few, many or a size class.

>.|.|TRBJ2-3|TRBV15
TGTGCCACCAGCATCCCATGGGATGCAGATACGCAGTATTTT
CATSIPWDADTQYF
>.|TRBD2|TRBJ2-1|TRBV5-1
TGCGCCAGCAGCTTGGTTCGGTCTAGCGGGAGTGGGGGTTCAAGCTCCTACAATGAGCAGTTCTTC
CASSLVRSSGSGGSSSYNEQFF
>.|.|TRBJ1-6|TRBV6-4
TGTGCCAGCAGGGAGACAGATAATTCACCCCTCCACTTT
CASRETDNSPLHF
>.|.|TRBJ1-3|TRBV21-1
TGTGCCAGCAGCAAAGAGGCCGGGTTAGTCAGGGAAGCCATATATTTT
CASSKEAGLVREAIYF
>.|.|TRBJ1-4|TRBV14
TGTGCCAGCAGCCGCGGAGCTGCAGGGCGTCGGGAAAAACTGTTTTTT
CASSRGAAGRREKLFF
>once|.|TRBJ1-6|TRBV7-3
TGTGCCAGCAGCTTGTTAGGGGTTGATAATTCACCCCTCCACTTT
CASSLLGVDNSPLHF
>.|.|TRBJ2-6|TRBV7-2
TGTGCCAGCAGCCTCAGACTTTCTGGGGCCAACGTCCTGACTTTC
CASSLRLSGANVLTF
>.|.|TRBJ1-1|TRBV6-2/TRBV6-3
TGTGCCAGCAGCTCGGGGGGGGTCAACACTGAAGCTTTCTTT
CASSSGGVNTEAFF
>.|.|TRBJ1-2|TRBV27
TGTGCCAGCAGTTTATATCCCGGTGTAAGTGGCTACACCTTC
CASSLYPGVSGYTF
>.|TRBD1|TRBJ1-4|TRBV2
TGTGCCAGTATCCGCGACAGGGACGAAAAACTGTTTTTT
CASIRDRDEKLFF
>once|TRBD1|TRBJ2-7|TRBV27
TGTGCCAGCCTCCCGGGACAGGGGGCGCGGGAGCAGTACTTC
CASLPGQGAREQYF
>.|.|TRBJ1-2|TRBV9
TGTGCCAGCAGCGTAGGTCAGGGGCAAGGCTACACCTTC
CASSVGQGQGYTF
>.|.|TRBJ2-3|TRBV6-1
TGTGCCAGCAGTGAAGACAGGGTCCCCACAGATACGCAGTATTTT
CASSEDRVPTDTQYF
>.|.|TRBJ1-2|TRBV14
TGTGCCAGCAGCCTAGGGTCAGAATATGGCTACACCTTC
CASSLGSEYGYTF
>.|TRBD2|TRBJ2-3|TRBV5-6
TGTGCCAGCAGCCCCCCAGCGGGAGCGTTGAATACGCAGTATTTT
CASSPPAGALNTQYF
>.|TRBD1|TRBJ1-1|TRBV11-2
TGTGCCAGCAGCTCTGACAGGGGGAACACTGAAGCTTTCTTT
CASSSDRGNTEAFF
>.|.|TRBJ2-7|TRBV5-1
TGCGCCAGCAGCCCTAAGACGGCAGGTAGCTCCTACGAGCAGTACTTC
CASSPKTAGSSYEQYF
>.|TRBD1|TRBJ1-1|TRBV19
TGTGCCAGTAGTGGTACGGCGACAGGGGAAGCTTTCTTT
CASSGTATGEAFF
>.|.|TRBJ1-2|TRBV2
TGTGCCAGCGGTCCTAAGAAAGGGCTAGCTAACTATGGCTACACCTTC
CASGPKKGLANYGYTF
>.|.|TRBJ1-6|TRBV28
TGTGCCAGCAGTCCTATCGGCTCCTATAATTCACCCCTCCACTTT
CASSPIGSYNSPLHF
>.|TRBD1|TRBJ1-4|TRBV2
TGTGCCAGCAGTGTTCAGGGGGAGCGTGAAAAACTGTTTTTT
CASSVQGEREKLFF
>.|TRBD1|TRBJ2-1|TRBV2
TGTGCCAGCAGTTTGGACAGGGTAAAAAATGAGCAGTTCTTC
CASSLDRVKNEQFF
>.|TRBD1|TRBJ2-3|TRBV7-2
TGTGCCAGCAGCTTTGGGACAGGGGTGAACACAGATACGCAGTATTTT
CASSFGTGVNTDTQYF
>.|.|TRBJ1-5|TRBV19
TGTGCCAGTAGTATCGCAGTTAGCAATCAGCCCCAGCATTTT
CASSIAVSNQPQHF
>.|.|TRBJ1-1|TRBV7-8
TGTGCCAGCAGCCCCGACGAGGTTAACACTGAAGCTTTCTTT
CASSPDEVNTEAFF
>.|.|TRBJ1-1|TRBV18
TGTGCCAGCTCACCACCCGGCAGGCTGAACACTGAAGCTTTCTTT
CASSPPGRLNTEAFF
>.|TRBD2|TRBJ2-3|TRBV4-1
TGCGCCAGCAGCCAGTCTAGCGGGAAGACAGATACGCAGTATTTT
CASSQSSGKTDTQYF
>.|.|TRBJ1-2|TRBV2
TGTGCCAGCAGGAGACTGGACGGTAACTATGGCTACACCTTC
CASRRLDGNYGYTF
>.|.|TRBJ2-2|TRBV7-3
TGTGCCAGCAGCCCAGGAGGGGCCCGACAGGGTACAGGGATTGCGACCGGGGAGCTGTTTTTT
CASSPGGARQGTGIATGELFF
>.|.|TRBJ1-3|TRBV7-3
TGTGCCAGCAGCTCCCAGGCTGGAAACACCATATATTTT
CASSSQAGNTIYF
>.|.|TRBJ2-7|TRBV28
TGTGCCACGGGGGACAGCCGGAGCTACGAGCAGTACTTC
CATGDSRSYEQYF
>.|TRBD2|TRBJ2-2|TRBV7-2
TGTGCCAGCAGCCCTAGCGGGACCTACACCGGGGAGCTGTTTTTT
CASSPSGTYTGELFF
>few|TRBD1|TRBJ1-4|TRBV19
TGTGCCAGTAGAGCCGGGACAGGGGACAGTGAAAAACTGTTTTTT
CASRAGTGDSEKLFF
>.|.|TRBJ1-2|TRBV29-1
TGCAGCGTTGAACGCAGTTACTATGGCTACACCTTC
CSVERSYYGYTF
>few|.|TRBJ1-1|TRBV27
TGTGCCAGCAGTTCCCAGGGAAGGACTGAAGCTTTCTTT
CASSSQGRTEAFF
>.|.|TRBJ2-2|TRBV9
TGTGCCAGCAGCGTAGTCAGGATAAAAGGGGGAAGTACCGGGGAGCTGTTTTTT
CASSVVRIKGGSTGELFF
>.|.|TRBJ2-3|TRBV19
TGTGCCAGTAGTATAGGGGACTTATCAGATACGCAGTATTTT
CASSIGDLSDTQYF
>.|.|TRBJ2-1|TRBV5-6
TGTGCCAGCAGCTCCGCCAATGAGCAGTTCTTC
CASSSANEQFF
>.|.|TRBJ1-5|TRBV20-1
TGCAGTGCTAGTGTTTTCCGAGGGGCGAGTATTGGACATCAGCCCCAGCATTTT
CSASVFRGASIGHQPQHF
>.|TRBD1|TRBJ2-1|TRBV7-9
TGTGCCAGCAGCCGCAGAGGACAGGGAGTCAATGAGCAGTTCTTC
CASSRRGQGVNEQFF
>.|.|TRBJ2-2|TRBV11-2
TGTGCCAGCAGCAGGGGTCCGAACACCGGGGAGCTGTTTTTT
CASSRGPNTGELFF
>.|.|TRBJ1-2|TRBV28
TGTGCCAGCAGTCCTCAAAAACAGCGAGTCTATGGCTACACCTTC
CASSPQKQRVYGYTF
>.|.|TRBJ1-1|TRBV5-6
TGTGCCAGCAGCTCAATAGTCCCCACCGGCTCGAACACTGAAGCTTTCTTT
CASSSIVPTGSNTEAFF
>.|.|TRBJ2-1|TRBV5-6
TGTGCCAGCAGCCCCGTGGGACCCTACAATGAGCAGTTCTTC
CASSPVGPYNEQFF